This T cell receptor beta chain originates from a study of T cells in tuberculosis. Study as a whole: CD1B tetramers identified T cells specific for mycobacterial lipid GMM. Study outcomes and limitations: GEM motif frequencies gave less than 75% accuracy; the GMM repertoire gave about 86%.

As for this clone: Its antigen is not known.

The method was immunoSEQ multiplex PCR; TCRdb's version includes in-frame clones alone and lacks a portion of them. This repertoire shows roughly 29,000 clones, about 92% found once; its top ten account for around 4.7%. The CDR3 is made up of 15 amino acids. Germline CDR1 KGHSH, CDR2 LQKENI. V lost 3 bases and J lost 2; bases outside the gene matches: 0. This TCR was sampled from a donor between 10 and 35 years old with latent tuberculosis or without tuberculosis infection. V and J are TRBV18 and TRBJ1-3; 11 bases are a match to TRBD1. Sequencing used PBMCs. The CDR3 DNA sequence: TGTGCCAGCTCACCGGGACAGGGGGCTGGAAACACCATATATTTT. It specifies CASSPGQGAGNTIYF. Full variable domain (missing parts from reference TRBV18 and TRBJ1-3): NAGVMQNPRHLVRRRGQEARLRCSPMKGHSHVYWYRQLPEEGLKFMVYLQKENIIDESGMPKERFSAEFPKEGPSILRIQQVVRGDSAAYFCASSPGQGAGNTIYFGEGSWLTVV.